The rows below give T cell receptor beta chains drawn from one sample of a study of beta chain features in type 1 diabetes. Assay used: immunoSEQ multiplex PCR; TCRdb lists only in-frame clones, some missing. Seen here are some 410,000 clones, over 10% observed once, and the top ten hold about 0.045%. Sequenced input: naive CD4+ T cells from blood. The origin of the receptors is a woman aged 18-29 years in good health. Both conserved end residues are part of each CDR3.

V gene	J gene	CDR3 protein
TRBV27	TRBJ1-4	CASSRTGDEKLFF
TRBV5-6	TRBJ1-2	CASSRQNYGYTF
TRBV5-6	TRBJ2-1	CASSWKSVYNEQFF
TRBV7-6	TRBJ2-3	CASSLGPTDTQYF
TRBV7-9	TRBJ1-4	CASSLSDKGREKLFF
TRBV9	TRBJ1-6	CASSADGQFNSPLHF
TRBV19	TRBJ1-5	CASSNTANQPQHF
TRBV7-9	TRBJ2-5	CASSGGAQETQYF
TRBV2	TRBJ1-2	CASSRDRSYGYTF
TRBV7-9	TRBJ1-2	CASSLVRAEGYTF
TRBV19	TRBJ2-7	CASSISRGYEQYF
TRBV23-1	TRBJ2-5	CASSPPSSWTGARGTQYF
TRBV15	TRBJ1-5	CATSRDPSASNQPQHF
TRBV7-3	TRBJ2-1	CASRYEQGNNEQFF
TRBV5-1	TRBJ2-1	CASSKASGAYNEQFF
TRBV18	TRBJ1-4	CASSPPGQPNEKLFF
TRBV29-1	TRBJ1-4	CSVGRGLDEKLFF
TRBV25-1	TRBJ1-6	CASSLGAFFNSPLHF
TRBV4-1	TRBJ1-4	CASSQDDRSGEKLFF